This section outlines one T cell receptor beta chain sequence together with its context. This CDR3 has 14 amino acids. From germline, CDR1 is DFQATT and CDR2 SNEGSKA (reference sequence). V trimming: 1 base; J trimming: 4 bases; junction bases outside the gene matches: 3. This entry comes from a study of patients and donors after allogeneic stem cell transplantation. TCRdb reanalysed the RT-PCR reads using MiXCR and keeps one entry per CDR3 protein. The sample gives approximately 430,000 distinct CDR3 sequences, approximately 16% of which show up once; less than 8.5% is in the top ten. This chain uses TRBV20-1 with TRBJ2-5; 10 bases map to TRBD2. This receptor was obtained from a human donor who was either an allogeneic HSCT recipient or a stem cell or donor lymphocyte infusion donor (not recorded which). It is not recorded whose cells these are; they may come from a transplant donor. The sample was blood, either unsorted or a sorted T cell fraction (not recorded which). The CDR3 is CSARVSGGRETQYF. In DNA form, the CDR3 reads TGCAGTGCTAGAGTTAGCGGGGGGCGAGAGACCCAGTACTTC.